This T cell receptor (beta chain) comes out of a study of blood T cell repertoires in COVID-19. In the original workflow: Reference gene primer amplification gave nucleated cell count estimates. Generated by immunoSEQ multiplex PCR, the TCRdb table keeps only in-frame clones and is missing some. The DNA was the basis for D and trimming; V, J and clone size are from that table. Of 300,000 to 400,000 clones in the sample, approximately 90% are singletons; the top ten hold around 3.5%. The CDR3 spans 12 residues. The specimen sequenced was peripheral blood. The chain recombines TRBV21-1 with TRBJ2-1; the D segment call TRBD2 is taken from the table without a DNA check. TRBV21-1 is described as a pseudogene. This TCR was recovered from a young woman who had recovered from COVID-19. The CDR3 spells CASSREVDEQFF. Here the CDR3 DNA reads TGTGCCAGCAGCAGAGAGGTAGATGAGCAGTTCTTC.